The 27 T cell receptor beta chains listed next were all sequenced from one sample in a study of blood T cell repertoires in COVID-19. The protocol was immunoSEQ multiplex PCR, while the TCRdb copy is restricted to in-frame clones and leaves out a portion. The repertoire includes approximately 65,000 clones, approximately 80% of them detected once, and around a sixth sits in the top ten. Sequenced sample: peripheral blood. The receptors shown here come from a man between 60 and 70 years old with acute or convalescent COVID-19.

V and J are TRBV6-1 and TRBJ2-3, with D tentatively TRBD1 (6 bases). CDR3 length: 16 residues. The V end was cut by 2 bases, the J end by 3 bases, with 15 bases between. Germline loops: CDR1 MNHNS, CDR2 SASEGT. The CDR3 loop is CASSETRGRSTDTQYF. The CDR3 DNA sequence: TGTGCCAGCAGTGAAACCAGGGGTCGGTCGACAGATACGCAGTATTTT.

The rearrangement links TRBV2 to TRBJ1-5; no clear D gene. Trimming took 3 bases from V and 0 from J, leaving 6 bases between them. Germline CDR1 SNHLY, CDR2 FYNNEI. This CDR3 spans 14 amino acids. The CDR3 sequence: CASSDTFSNQPQHF. In DNA, the CDR3 is TGTGCCAGCAGTGACACTTTTAGCAATCAGCCCCAGCATTTT. Variable domain in full (rest from reference TRBV2 and TRBJ1-5): EPEVTQTPSHQVTQMGQEVILRCVPISNHLYFYWYRQILGQKVEFLVSFYNNEISEKSEIFDDQFSVERPDGSNFTLKIRSTKLEDSAMYFCASSDTFSNQPQHFGDGTRLSIL.

The chain has TRBV18 and TRBJ1-1; 8 bases match TRBD1. From germline, CDR1 is KGHSH and CDR2 LQKENI. The CDR3 is made up of 14 amino acids. V was pared by 6 bases and J by 4 bases, with 7 bases of the junction left unmatched. The CDR3 spells CASSHRGGGTEAFF. The CDR3 DNA reads TGTGCCAGCTCGCACAGGGGGGGCGGCACTGAAGCTTTCTTT.

This clone occurred once. The V gene is TRBV5-1, the J gene TRBJ1-6, with TRBD1 matching over 7 bases. The CDR3 covers 15 residues. V lost 5 bases to trimming and J lost 0 bases; unmatched junction nucleotides: 2. Germline loops: CDR1 SGHRS, CDR2 YFSETQ. The CDR3 is CASRQGNSYNSPLHF. CDR3 DNA sequence: TGCGCCAGCAGACAGGGGAACTCCTATAATTCACCCCTCCACTTT.

This rearrangement joins TRBV7-6 to TRBJ2-2; no firm D call. This CDR3 spans 11 amino acids. CDR1 and CDR2 (germline): SGHVS, FNYEAQ. The germline V and J ends were trimmed by 2 bases and 8 bases, with 3 bases remaining between them. The CDR3: CASSLTGELFF. CDR3 nucleotide sequence: TGTGCCAGCAGCTTAACTGGGGAGCTGTTTTTT.

The chain links TRBV5-1 to TRBJ2-2; TRBD1 aligns across 8 bases. CDR1 is SGHRS, CDR2 YFSETQ, per germline. Germline trimming cut 2 bases from V and 4 bases from J; bases unmatched to any gene: 7. CDR3 length: 16 amino acids. CDR3 region: CASSFLQGARTGELFF. DNA for the CDR3: TGCGCCAGCAGCTTTCTCCAGGGGGCGCGCACCGGGGAGCTGTTTTTT. Filled out from reference TRBV5-1 and TRBJ2-2, the complete variable domain reads KAGVTQTPRYLIKTRGQQVTLSCSPISGHRSVSWYQQTPGQGLQFLFEYFSETQRNKGNFPGRFSGRQFSNSRSEMNVSTLELGDSALYLCASSFLQGARTGELFFGEGSRLTVL.

In its sample, this clone was seen once. J is TRBJ1-6 and V is TRBV27, with 8 bases matching TRBD1. Looked up from germline, CDR1 is MNHEY and CDR2 is SMNVEV (reference sequence). CDR3 length: 16 residues. Trimming at V came to 3 bases and at J to 7 bases, leaving 8 bases not matched to a gene. Written as DNA, the CDR3 is TGTGCCAGCAGTTTTTCCCACGGGACAGGCAATTCACCCCTCCACTTT. Translated, it gives CASSFSHGTGNSPLHF.

The chain joins TRBV18 to TRBJ1-2, with 10 bases matching TRBD1. The V gene's germline CDR1 is KGHSH and CDR2 LQKENI. This CDR3 is 17 amino acids long. V lost 6 bases to trimming and J lost 3 bases; unmatched junction nucleotides: 13. CDR3 sequence reads: CASSPTTGTGAHYGYTF. CDR3 DNA sequence: TGTGCCAGCTCGCCAACTACCGGGACAGGGGCCCACTATGGCTACACCTTC. Full variable domain (missing parts from reference TRBV18 and TRBJ1-2): NAGVMQNPRHLVRRRGQEARLRCSPMKGHSHVYWYRQLPEEGLKFMVYLQKENIIDESGMPKERFSAEFPKEGPSILRIQQVVRGDSAAYFCASSPTTGTGAHYGYTFGSGTRLTVV.

The chain carries TRBV4-2 and TRBJ2-3; a weak D match, TRBD2 (5 bases). This CDR3 region has 18 residues. The ends were cut back, 0 bases at V and 8 bases at J, with 24 bases in the middle. CDR1 LGHNA and CDR2 YNFKEQ come from the germline V gene. For the CDR3, the DNA is TGTGCCAGCAGCCAAGAAAGGGCAGCTTCGGAGGTTAAGGGTACGCAGTATTTT. Translation gives CASSQERAASEVKGTQYF.

This clone was picked up a small number of times. The V gene is TRBV4-3, the J gene TRBJ1-5; D uncertain. V lost 2 bases, J lost 4 bases, and 9 bases lay in between. This CDR3 contains 14 residues. CDR1 is LGHNA, CDR2 YSLEER, per germline. The CDR3 is CASSQSAGNQPQHF. The CDR3 DNA is TGCGCCAGCAGCCAATCAGCGGGAAATCAGCCCCAGCATTTT.

The rearrangement joins TRBV2 to TRBJ2-2; TRBD1 might be the D (6 bases). The CDR3 covers 13 residues. The germline V and J ends were trimmed by 6 bases and 6 bases, with 11 bases remaining between them. Germline assignment: CDR1 SNHLY and CDR2 FYNNEI. In DNA form, the CDR3 reads TGTGCCAGCAGACGCAGGGGCGCCGGGGAGCTGTTTTTT. Translating gives CASRRRGAGELFF.

The chain joins TRBV9 to TRBJ2-1; possible D gene TRBD2, 6 bases. The CDR3 has 15 residues. Looked up from germline, CDR1 is SGDLS and CDR2 is YYNGEE. The V end lost 0 bases, the J end lost 4 bases, and 11 bases lay between the germline ends. CDR3 sequence reads: CASSVVGLQYNEQFF. In DNA form, the CDR3 reads TGTGCCAGCAGCGTAGTGGGACTCCAATACAATGAGCAGTTCTTC.

The V gene is TRBV21-1, the J gene TRBJ2-7; the table's D call of TRBD1 was not tested on the DNA. TRBV21-1 is reported as a pseudogene. This CDR3 is built from 24 residues. CDR3 protein: CASSTPLTDTLSTEPFQNSYEQYF. As DNA, the CDR3 is TGTGCCAGCAGCACTCCTTTAACAGATACCCTAAGCACCGAACCCTTCCAAAACTCCTACGAGCAGTACTTC.

The chain recombines TRBV18 with TRBJ1-1; 8 bases line up with TRBD1. The CDR3 length is 16 residues. V gave up 3 bases and J gave up 1 base; unmatched junction bases: 7. CDR1 and CDR2 (germline): KGHSH, LQKENI. The CDR3 protein is CASSPGQGGTNTEAFF. DNA for the CDR3: TGTGCCAGCTCACCCGGACAGGGCGGAACGAACACTGAAGCTTTCTTT.

This clone was counted only a few times. The chain has TRBV6-5 and TRBJ2-1, with a possible D match to TRBD2 (5 bases). Trimming took 6 bases from V and 0 from J, leaving 12 bases between them. There are 15 residues in the CDR3. Per germline, CDR1 MNHEY and CDR2 SVGAGI. CDR3 nucleotides: TGTGCCAGCAGCCCCGAGGGAAGCTCCTACAATGAGCAGTTCTTC. Its protein product is CASSPEGSSYNEQFF.

V usage is TRBV7-9 and J usage is TRBJ2-2, with TRBD1 matching 8 bases. From germline, CDR1 is SEHNR and CDR2 FQNEAQ (reference sequence). J lost 6 bases, V lost 5 bases, and 8 bases had no gene match. This CDR3 is built from 15 residues. The CDR3 DNA follows: TGTGCCAGCAGCCCAGGGCAGGGGGCGGCCGGGGAGCTGTTTTTT. This translates into CASSPGQGAAGELFF.

The chain links TRBV12-5 to TRBJ2-2, with TRBD1 matching over 7 bases. Germline V CDR1 and CDR2: LGHNT, FRNRAP. With 1 base clipped from V and 4 bases from J, the junction kept 6 bases outside the gene matches. The CDR3 totals 16 residues. In DNA form, the CDR3 reads TGTGCTAGTGGTTTGGGGACAGGTCGCGGCACCGGGGAGCTGTTTTTT. Translated, it gives CASGLGTGRGTGELFF.

V gene TRBV5-6 combines with J gene TRBJ1-1; perhaps TRBD1 as D (6 bases). CDR1 SGHDT and CDR2 YYEEEE come from the germline V gene. Trimming took off 2 bases at V and 0 bases at J, with 11 bases between the two ends. CDR3 size: 15 residues. The CDR3 coding sequence is TGTGCCAGCAGCTTTTCAGGGGTTATGAACACTGAAGCTTTCTTT. Protein sequence: CASSFSGVMNTEAFF.

The count of this clone is one. The chain recombines TRBV3-1 (or the pseudogene TRBV3-2) with TRBJ1-2; the D gene is possibly TRBD1 (6 bases). This CDR3 is 15 amino acids long. In germline, CDR1 is LGHDT, CDR2 YNNKEL (reference sequence). Trimming took off 4 bases at V and 4 bases at J, with 16 bases between the two ends. The CDR3 bases are TGTGCCAGCAGCCCAAGACAGGCCCTGGGCTATGGCTACACCTTC. It specifies CASSPRQALGYGYTF.

The chain couples TRBV5-6 to TRBJ1-3; no firm D call. CDR1 and CDR2 (germline): SGHDT, YYEEEE. V shed 2 bases and J shed 4 bases, with 4 bases lying between them. The CDR3 spans 12 residues. The DNA of the CDR3 is TGTGCCAGCAGCTTCCGGGGAAACACCATATATTTT. Protein sequence: CASSFRGNTIYF.

This sequence joins TRBV19 and TRBJ1-5, with D unresolved. V was clipped by 6 bases and J by 3 bases, with 9 bases between them. Germline CDR1 reads LNHDA; CDR2 reads SQIVND (reference sequence). The CDR3 spans 13 residues. The CDR3 nucleotides are TGTGCCAGTAGCATCCAGTCCAATCAGCCCCAGCATTTT. Translation gives CASSIQSNQPQHF.

The chain uses TRBV19 and TRBJ1-5; possible D gene TRBD1, 5 bases. This CDR3 spans 15 amino acids. Germline loops: CDR1 LNHDA, CDR2 SQIVND (reference sequence). The ends were cut back, 10 bases at V and 2 bases at J, with 18 bases in the middle. CDR3 DNA: TGTGCCAAACTAGGGGCGGGACGGGGCAATCAGCCCCAGCATTTT. It specifies CAKLGAGRGNQPQHF.

The rearrangement links TRBV19 to TRBJ1-5; 7 bases are shared with TRBD1. The J segment lost 7 bases and the V segment lost 5 bases, leaving 8 bases of the junction unmatched. This CDR3 contains 14 residues. The germline V gene encodes CDR1 LNHDA and CDR2 SQIVND (reference sequence). CDR3 in amino acids: CASSGRTGEQPQHF. CDR3 sequence (DNA): TGTGCCAGTAGTGGACGGACAGGTGAACAGCCCCAGCATTTT.

The chain recombines TRBV29-1 with TRBJ1-1, with TRBD1 matching over 10 bases. From germline, CDR1 is SQVTM and CDR2 ANQGSEA. Trimming removed 7 bases from V and 6 bases from J; junction bases left unmatched: 2. The CDR3 contains 11 residues. This CDR3 reads CSAGQGAEAFF. The CDR3, as DNA: TGCAGCGCCGGACAGGGGGCTGAAGCTTTCTTT.

The rearrangement links TRBV18 to TRBJ2-7; 7 bases match TRBD1. The CDR3 sequence is 13 residues long. The trim removed 5 bases at V and 6 bases at J, leaving 7 bases unmatched. Looked up from germline, CDR1 is KGHSH and CDR2 is LQKENI. This chain's CDR3 is CASSEGATTEQYF. In nucleotides, the CDR3 is TGTGCCAGCTCAGAGGGGGCCACTACCGAGCAGTACTTC.

The chain carries TRBV6-1 and TRBJ1-2, with D possibly being TRBD1 (6 bases). The length of the CDR3 is 16 residues. Germline V CDR1 and CDR2: MNHNS, SASEGT. The V end was cut by 2 bases, the J end by 7 bases, with 20 bases between. In DNA form, the CDR3 reads TGTGCCAGCAGTGAATTTGGTAGGAACAGGGAGCGTGGCTACACCTTC. Protein: CASSEFGRNRERGYTF.

V is TRBV19 and J is TRBJ2-2; D might be TRBD1 (5 bases). Between the trimmed V and J ends, which lost 3 bases and 6 bases, there was a span of 14 bases. Germline V gene data show CDR1 as LNHDA and CDR2 as SQIVND (reference sequence). This CDR3 is 15 amino acids long. CDR3 nucleotides: TGTGCCAGTAGTATGTCAGGGAAAGGCGCCGGGGAGCTGTTTTTT. Protein: CASSMSGKGAGELFF.